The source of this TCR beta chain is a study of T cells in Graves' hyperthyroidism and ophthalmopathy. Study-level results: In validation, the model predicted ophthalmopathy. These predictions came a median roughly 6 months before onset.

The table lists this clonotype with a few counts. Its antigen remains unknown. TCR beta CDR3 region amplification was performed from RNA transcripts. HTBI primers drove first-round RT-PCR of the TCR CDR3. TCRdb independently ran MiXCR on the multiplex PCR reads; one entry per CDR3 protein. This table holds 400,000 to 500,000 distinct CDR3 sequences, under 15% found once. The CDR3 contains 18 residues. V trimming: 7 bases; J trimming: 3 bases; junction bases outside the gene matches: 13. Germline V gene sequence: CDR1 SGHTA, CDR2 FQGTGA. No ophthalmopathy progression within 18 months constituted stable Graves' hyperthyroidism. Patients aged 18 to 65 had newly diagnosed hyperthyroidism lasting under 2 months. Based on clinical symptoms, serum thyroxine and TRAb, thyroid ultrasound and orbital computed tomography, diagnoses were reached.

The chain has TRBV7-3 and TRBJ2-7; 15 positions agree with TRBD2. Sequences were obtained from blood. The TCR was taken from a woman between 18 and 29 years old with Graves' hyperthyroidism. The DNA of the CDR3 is TGTGCCAGCAACTCTTCGATCGGGACTAGCGGGAGGAACTACGAGCAGTACGTC. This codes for CASNSSIGTSGRNYEQYV.